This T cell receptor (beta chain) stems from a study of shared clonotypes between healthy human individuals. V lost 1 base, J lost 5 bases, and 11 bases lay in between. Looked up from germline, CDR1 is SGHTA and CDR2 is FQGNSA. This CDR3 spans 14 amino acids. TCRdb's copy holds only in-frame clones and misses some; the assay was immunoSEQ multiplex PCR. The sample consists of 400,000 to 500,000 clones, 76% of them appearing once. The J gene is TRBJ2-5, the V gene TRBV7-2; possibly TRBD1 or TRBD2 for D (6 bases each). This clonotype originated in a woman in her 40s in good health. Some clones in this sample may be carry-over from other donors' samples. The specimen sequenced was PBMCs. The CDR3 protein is CASSLVRGLETQYF. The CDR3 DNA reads TGTGCCAGCAGCTTAGTCAGGGGACTTGAGACCCAGTACTTC. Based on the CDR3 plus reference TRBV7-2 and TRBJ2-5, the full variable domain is GAGVSQSPSNKVTEKGKDVELRCDPISGHTALYWYRQSLGQGLEFLIYFQGNSAPDKSGLPSDRFSAERTGGSVSTLTIQRTQQEDSAVYLCASSLVRGLETQYFGPGTRLLVL.